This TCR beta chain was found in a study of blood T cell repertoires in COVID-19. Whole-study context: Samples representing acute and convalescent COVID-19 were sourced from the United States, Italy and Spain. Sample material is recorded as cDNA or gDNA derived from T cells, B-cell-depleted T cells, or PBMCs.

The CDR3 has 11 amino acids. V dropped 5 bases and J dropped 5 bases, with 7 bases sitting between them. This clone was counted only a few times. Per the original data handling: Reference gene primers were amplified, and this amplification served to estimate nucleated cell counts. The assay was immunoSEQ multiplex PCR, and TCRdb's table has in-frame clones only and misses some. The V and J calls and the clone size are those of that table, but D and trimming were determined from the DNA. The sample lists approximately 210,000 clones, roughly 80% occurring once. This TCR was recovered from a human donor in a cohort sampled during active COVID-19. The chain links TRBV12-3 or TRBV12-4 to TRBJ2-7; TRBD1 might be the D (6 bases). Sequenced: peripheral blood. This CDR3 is CASSPGDEQYF. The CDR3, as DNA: TGTGCCAGCAGTCCAGGGGACGAGCAGTACTTC.